This TCR beta chain was observed in a study of T cell responses to AZD1222 COVID-19 vaccine. V lost 4 bases and J lost 5; bases outside the gene matches: 11. The CDR3 consists of 15 residues. CDR1 SGDLS and CDR2 YYNGEE come from the germline V gene. A word on this clone: Its specificity is not known.

Sequencing was performed with immunoSEQ multiplex PCR; in TCRdb, only in-frame clones are kept and a portion is missing. The sample lists about 160,000 clones, roughly nine tenths occurring once. Study-level findings and limits: Spike-specific TCR depth and breadth grew after two AZD1222 doses. No day 14 peak samples; only post-peak repertoires were characterized.

The input for sequencing was peripheral blood, taken on day 0 of AZD1222 vaccination. The sequence was obtained from an adult in good health. The rearrangement joins TRBV9 to TRBJ1-1, with 7 bases matching TRBD1. For the CDR3, the DNA is TGTGCCAGCAGCCCGATTCGACAGGGCTGGACTGAAGCTTTCTTT. Protein sequence: CASSPIRQGWTEAFF. Looking up the rest from reference TRBV9 and TRBJ1-1 gives the full variable domain: DSGVTQTPKHLITATGQRVTLRCSPRSGDLSVYWYQQSLDQGLQFLIQYYNGEERAKGNILERFSAQQFPDLHSELNLSSLELGDSALYFCASSPIRQGWTEAFFGQGTRLTVV.